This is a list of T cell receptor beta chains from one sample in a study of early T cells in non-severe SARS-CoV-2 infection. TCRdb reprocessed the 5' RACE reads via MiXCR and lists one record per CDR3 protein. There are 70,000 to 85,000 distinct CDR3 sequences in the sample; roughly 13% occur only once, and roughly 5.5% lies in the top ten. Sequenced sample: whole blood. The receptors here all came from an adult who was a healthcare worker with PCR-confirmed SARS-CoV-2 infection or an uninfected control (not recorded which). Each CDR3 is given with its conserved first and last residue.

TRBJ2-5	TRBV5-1	CATSMAPGETQYF
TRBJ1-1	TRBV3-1	CASSPRRRVSGTEAFF
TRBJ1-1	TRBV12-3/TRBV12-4	CASSFRVTEAFF
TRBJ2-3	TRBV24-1	CATSDPRETDTQYF
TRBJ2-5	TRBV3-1	CASSQETYVSYQETQYF
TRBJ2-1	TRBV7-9	CASSFGDSHEQFF
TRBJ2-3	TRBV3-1	CASSPFISVGTADTQYF
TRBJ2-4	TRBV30	CAYGTGPAKNIQYF
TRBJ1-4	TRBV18	CASSPFAGEKLFF
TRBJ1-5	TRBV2	CASSRTDFNQPQHF
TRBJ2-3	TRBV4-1	CASSHQGQGSTDTQYF
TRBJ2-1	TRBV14	CASSQVAGGSSYNEQFF
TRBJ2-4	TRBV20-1	CSARSLFPRAENIQYF
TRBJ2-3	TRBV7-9	CASSPGDTSTDTQYF
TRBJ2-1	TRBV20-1	CSARTSPYNEQFF
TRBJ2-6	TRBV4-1	CASTLQGQGVSGANVLTF
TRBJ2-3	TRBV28	CASSHEAGTDTQYF
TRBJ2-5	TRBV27	CASSATIRAKTQYF
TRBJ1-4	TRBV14	CASSQDGQWKLFF
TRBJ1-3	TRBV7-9	CASSSGWGTGAGNTIYF
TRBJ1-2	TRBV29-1	CSVEDRGGLKSRYGYTF
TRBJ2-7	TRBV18	CASSRTYSGQYF
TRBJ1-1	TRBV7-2	CASREEGGRAGTEAFF
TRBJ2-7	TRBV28	CASSLSEYEQYF
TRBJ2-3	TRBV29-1	CSSLGQSTDTQYF
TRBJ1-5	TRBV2	CASRREGQPQHF
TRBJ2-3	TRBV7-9	CASSKGTDTQYF
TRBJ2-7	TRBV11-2	CASSRAYEQYF
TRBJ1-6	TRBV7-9	CASSLGAGSQSPLHF
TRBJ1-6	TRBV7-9	CASSRTGERNSPLHF
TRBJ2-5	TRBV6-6	CASRLAGGLQETQYF
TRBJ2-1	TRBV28	CASSPIAGGYYNEQFF
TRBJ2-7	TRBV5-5	CASSFGLAGGSPYEQYF
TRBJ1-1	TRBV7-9	CASSGWGSSKAFF
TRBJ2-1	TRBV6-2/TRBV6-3	CASSSPLTSGGANEQFF
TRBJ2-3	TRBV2	CASSDAGTQYF
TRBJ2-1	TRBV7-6	CASSLAGTSYANEQFF
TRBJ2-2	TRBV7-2	CASSLDRIRAGELFF
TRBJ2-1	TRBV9	CASSPGQGLYNEQFF
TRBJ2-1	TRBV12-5	CASGIWTSGRGVYNEQFF
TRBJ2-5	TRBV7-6	CASSFSGGQETQYF
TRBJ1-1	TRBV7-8	CASSLTQGIGLEAFF
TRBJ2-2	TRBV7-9	CASSFSLRTSLTGELFF